This T cell receptor beta chain comes out of a study of blood T cell repertoires in COVID-19. About the research overall: Samples representing acute and convalescent COVID-19 were sourced from the United States, Italy and Spain.

Seattle patient enrollment occurred during active infection, with longitudinal follow-up thereafter. Original analysis: Estimation of nucleated cell counts was performed using reference gene primer amplification. Assay: immunoSEQ multiplex PCR; the TCRdb copy retains only in-frame clones and omits some. The V and J calls and clone size were taken over from that table, and D and trimming were inferred from the DNA. This sample carries around 370,000 clones, 87% of them seen once, and the ten largest clones take about 6.3%. This clone was seen just once. Germline V gene sequence: CDR1 MNHEY, CDR2 SVGAGI. The CDR3 has 12 residues. V dropped 6 bases and J dropped 9; count of bases not matched to a gene: 5.

The sequenced sample was peripheral blood. The TCR originated in a woman aged 45 to 65 with COVID-19, enrolled during active disease. The chain joins TRBV6-5 to TRBJ1-1; 9 positions match TRBD1. In DNA form, the CDR3 reads TGTGCCAGCAGCCCCGGGACAGGGCAAGCTTTCTTT. The encoded protein is CASSPGTGQAFF.